These 19 T cell receptor beta chains came from one sample sequenced in a study of Graves' ophthalmopathy and Graves' hyperthyroidism. Researchers took RNA transcripts and amplified TCR beta CDR3 regions from them. First-round RT-PCR employed HTBI primers, with a second-round multiplex PCR after it. TCRdb called the multiplex PCR reads again in MiXCR, with one record for every CDR3 protein. The data contain roughly 410,000 distinct CDR3 sequences, 15% of them seen just once; the ten biggest clones take up approximately 7%. Material: peripheral blood. The receptors stem from a woman between 18 and 29 years old with stable Graves' hyperthyroidism.

Details on this clonotype: At one boundary the junction diverges from the germline segment, which might be a read error. The gene calls are TRBV5-1 and TRBJ1-1, with 7 positions matching TRBD1. The CDR3 spans 14 residues. Germline V lookup: CDR1 SGHRS, CDR2 YFSETQ. In nucleotides, the CDR3 is TGCGCCATCAGCTTCCGGACAGGCAACACTGAAGCTTTCTTT. Protein sequence: CAISFRTGNTEAFF.

This clonotype was seen ten or more times. The rearrangement uses TRBV12-3 or TRBV12-4 and TRBJ2-7; TRBD1 might be the D (6 bases). The ends were cut back, 4 bases at V and 2 bases at J, with 9 bases in the middle. The CDR3 contains 13 residues. As DNA, the CDR3 is TGTGCCAGCAGTTCAGGGGACACCTACGAGCAGTACTTC. Protein sequence: CASSSGDTYEQYF.

This clonotype was seen ten or more times. V is TRBV6-2 or TRBV6-3 and J is TRBJ2-7, with D possibly TRBD2 on 6 matching bases. The length of the CDR3 is 13 residues. Germline V gives CDR1 MNHEY, CDR2 SVGEGT. V was clipped by 2 bases and J by 2 bases, with 7 bases between them. The CDR3 reads CASSYAGTYEQYF. As DNA, the CDR3 is TGTGCCAGCAGTTACGCGGGGACCTACGAGCAGTACTTC.

This rearrangement joins TRBV5-4 to TRBJ2-5, with D tentatively TRBD1 or TRBD2 (6 bases each). This CDR3 region has 17 residues. The V end lost 4 bases, the J end lost 5 bases, and 24 bases lay between the germline ends. Germline V CDR1 and CDR2: SGHNT, YYREEE (reference sequence). The CDR3 coding sequence is TGTGCCAGCAGCCCCGGGGGCCTAGGGGGGTTGGGGGAGACCCAGTACTTC. Protein sequence: CASSPGGLGGLGETQYF.

This clonotype was counted many times. This chain connects TRBV11-1 to TRBJ1-1; D not certain. The CDR3 runs 14 residues. Germline CDR1 is SGHAT and CDR2 is FQDESV (reference sequence). V dropped 2 bases and J dropped 11 bases, with 18 bases sitting between them. The CDR3, as DNA: TGTGCCAGCAGCTTAAAACCCCGGACCGGTACGGCTTTCTTT. As protein: CASSLKPRTGTAFF.

The V call is TRBV28, the J call TRBJ2-7; the D gene could be TRBD1 or TRBD2 (7 bases each). V lost 3 bases and J 4 bases, leaving 10 bases between the germline ends. The CDR3 totals 13 residues. Germline CDR1 reads MDHEN; CDR2 reads SYDVKM. CDR3 bases: TGTGCCAGCAGTTTCCAGGGGGGGTACGAGCAGTACTTC. Translating gives CASSFQGGYEQYF.

The gene calls are TRBV6-1 and TRBJ1-5; TRBD1 matches at 8 bases. From germline, CDR1 is MNHNS and CDR2 SASEGT. The length of the CDR3 is 14 residues. Germline trimming cut 5 bases from V and 6 bases from J; bases unmatched to any gene: 6. CDR3 sequence (DNA): TGTGCCAGCAGTCAGGACAGGGTTTTTCAGCCCCAGCATTTT. Protein product: CASSQDRVFQPQHF.

The CDR3 DNA reads as TGTGCCAGCAGCCCACAGGTCATGGGATATAATAGCAATCAGCCCCAGCATTTT. Protein product: CASSPQVMGYNSNQPQHF. The V and J genes are TRBV28 and TRBJ1-5, with D perhaps TRBD1 (5 bases). V lost 6 bases and J lost 0, with 21 bases in between. Germline CDR1 reads MDHEN; CDR2 reads SYDVKM. There are 18 residues in the CDR3. Full variable domain (missing parts from reference TRBV28 and TRBJ1-5): DVKVTQSSRYLVKRTGEKVFLECVQDMDHENMFWYRQDPGLGLRLIYFSYDVKMKEKGDIPEGYSVSREKKERFSLILESASTNQTSMYLCASSPQVMGYNSNQPQHFGDGTRLSIL.

There are a few counts of this clonotype. The rearrangement links TRBV9 to TRBJ2-5, with D perhaps TRBD1 (6 bases). The CDR3 spans 15 residues. Germline V gene sequence: CDR1 SGDLS, CDR2 YYNGEE. V lost 4 bases and J lost 5, with 18 bases in between. CDR3 in amino acids: CASSPGDPRGETQYF. The CDR3 nucleotides read TGTGCCAGCAGCCCAGGGGACCCTCGCGGGGAGACCCAGTACTTC.

In this sample, this clonotype turned up a few times. The V call is TRBV9, the J call TRBJ1-6, with D unresolved. The CDR3 is made up of 16 amino acids. Trimming shortened V by 3 bases and J by 3 bases, and 13 bases separated the two germline ends. In germline, CDR1 is SGDLS, CDR2 YYNGEE. In DNA form, the CDR3 reads TGTGCCAGCAGCGCAGAAGCCCACCTCTATAATTCACCCCTCCACTTT. As protein: CASSAEAHLYNSPLHF.

This clonotype came up once. J is TRBJ2-6 and V is TRBV11-1; 9 nucleotides match TRBD2. CDR1 and CDR2 (germline): SGHAT, FQDESV (reference sequence). The CDR3 has 18 residues. The V and J ends lost 2 bases and 0 bases, in that order; junction bases with no gene match: 5. CDR3 loop: CASSLFAGGASGANVLTF. CDR3 nucleotides: TGTGCCAGCAGCTTATTTGCGGGAGGGGCCTCTGGGGCCAACGTCCTGACTTTC. Together with reference TRBV11-1 and TRBJ2-6, the CDR3 gives the full variable domain: EAEVAQSPRYKITEKSQAVAFWCDPISGHATLYWYRQILGQGPELLVQFQDESVVDDSQLPKDRFSAERLKGVDSTLKIQPAELGDSAMYLCASSLFAGGASGANVLTFGAGSRLTVL.

This clonotype was observed once. The rearrangement links TRBV6-5 to TRBJ2-5; D is possibly TRBD1 or TRBD2 (6 bases each). The CDR3 runs to 14 residues. CDR1 is MNHEY, CDR2 SVGAGI, per germline. Trimming removed 4 bases at V and 6 bases at J, with 15 bases between. CDR3 protein: CASSLIGGRKTQYF. For the CDR3, the DNA is TGTGCCAGCAGTTTAATTGGGGGGCGGAAGACCCAGTACTTC.

This clonotype appeared many times. The gene calls are TRBV7-9 and TRBJ1-1; D is ambiguous. The CDR3 is 13 residues long. Germline loops: CDR1 SEHNR, CDR2 FQNEAQ (reference sequence). V dropped 3 bases and J dropped 1 base, with 6 bases sitting between them. Here the CDR3 reads CASSFAGNTEAFF. For the CDR3, the DNA is TGTGCCAGCAGCTTCGCAGGGAACACTGAAGCTTTCTTT.

This clonotype was observed many times. The gene calls are TRBV19 and TRBJ1-2; D is uncertain. The CDR3 totals 17 residues. Germline V gene lookup returns CDR1 LNHDA and CDR2 SQIVND (reference sequence). V was pared by 3 bases and J by 4 bases, with 21 bases between. This CDR3 is CASSILRGGRTAYGYTF. The CDR3, as DNA: TGTGCCAGTAGTATTCTGCGAGGAGGGAGGACCGCCTATGGCTACACCTTC.

The chain couples TRBV12-3 or TRBV12-4 to TRBJ2-2; D remains unclear. CDR3 length: 13 residues. V dropped 8 bases and J dropped 3 bases, with 10 bases sitting between them. The CDR3 spells CASHQGYTGELFF. CDR3 coding DNA: TGTGCCAGCCACCAAGGCTACACCGGGGAGCTGTTTTTT.

This clonotype was observed a few times. J is TRBJ1-2 and V is TRBV7-3; 10 bases align to TRBD1. J was trimmed by 0 bases and V by 4 bases; bases with no gene match: 2. The CDR3 has 15 residues. The V gene's germline CDR1 is SGHTA and CDR2 FQGTGA. The CDR3 here is CASSYDRGPNYGYTF. CDR3 DNA sequence: TGTGCCAGCAGCTACGACAGGGGGCCTAACTATGGCTACACCTTC. The full variable domain, completed using reference TRBV7-3 and TRBJ1-2, is GAGVSQTPSNKVTEKGKYVELRCDPISGHTALYWYRQSLGQGPEFLIYFQGTGAADDSGLPNDRFFAVRPEGSVSTLKIQRTERGDSAVYLCASSYDRGPNYGYTFGSGTRLTVV.

On this clonotype itself: A much larger clone sits a single nucleotide away, making a read error possible. V usage is TRBV7-9 and J usage is TRBJ1-1; no clear D. The V gene lost 10 bases and the J gene lost 7 bases, with 10 bases spanning the gap. The germline V gene has CDR1 SEHNR and CDR2 FQNEAQ (reference sequence). The length of the CDR3 is 10 residues. The CDR3 nucleotides read TGTGCCATCATGGGCTTTGAAGCTTTCTTT. This encodes CAIMGFEAFF.

The chain is built from TRBV7-2 and TRBJ2-7; D tentatively reads TRBD1 or TRBD2 (5 bases each). The germline gives CDR1 SGHTA, CDR2 FQGNSA. The V end was cut by 4 bases, the J end by 4 bases, with 17 bases between. The CDR3 is made up of 15 amino acids. The CDR3 DNA follows: TGTGCCAGCAGCTCGGCGAGGGGAGTTTTTTACGAGCAGTACTTC. As protein: CASSSARGVFYEQYF.

This clonotype was counted at least ten times. This chain joins TRBV12-3 or TRBV12-4 and TRBJ1-1; D is undetermined. Deletions cut 6 bases from V and 1 base from J, with 12 bases between. CDR3 length: 14 amino acids. CDR3: CASSRAGSNTEAFF. The CDR3 region has the DNA TGTGCCAGCAGCCGGGCCGGGTCGAACACTGAAGCTTTCTTT.